This TCR beta chain was retrieved from a study of control samples from healthy donors and cancer patients. Clones were sequenced by immunoSEQ multiplex PCR, and TCRdb holds only the in-frame ones, with some missing. The repertoire includes 120,000 to 150,000 clones, roughly 89% of them detected once, and just under 5% sits in the top ten. Germline CDR1 SGHAT, CDR2 FQNNGV. This CDR3 comprises 14 residues. J gave up 6 bases and V 3 bases, and 4 bases lay outside the gene matches. The chain links TRBV11-2 to TRBJ1-4; 7 bases map to TRBD1. The receptor comes from a man aged 30 to 45 in good health. What was sequenced was blood. CDR3 sequence reads: CASSFRRGDEKLFF. The CDR3 bases are TGTGCCAGCAGCTTTCGCAGGGGGGATGAAAAACTGTTTTTT.